These 10 T cell receptor beta chains were sequenced from one sample in a study of beta chain features in type 1 diabetes. Every bit of the isolated RNA underwent reverse transcription, so sequencing read expressed TCRB transcripts. This table comes from immunoSEQ multiplex PCR, and its TCRdb copy is limited to in-frame clones, with some not included. The top ten clones hold 0.015% of a sample with approximately 300,000 clones, more than 9.5% of them seen once. The sample consisted of naive CD4+ T cells from blood. These receptors were collected from a woman between 25 and 40 years old in good health.

There are a few counts of this clone. V usage is TRBV19 and J usage is TRBJ2-5; a possible D gene is TRBD1 (6 bases). CDR3 length: 15 amino acids. Germline assignment: CDR1 LNHDA and CDR2 SQIVND (reference sequence). V was shortened by 9 bases and J by 5 bases, with 22 bases between the two germline ends. In DNA, the CDR3 is TGTGCCAGCGGGACAAGACCAGAAGATGTGGAGACCCAGTACTTC. This gives the protein CASGTRPEDVETQYF. The variable domain in full, with the rest retrieved from reference TRBV19 and TRBJ2-5, is DGGITQSPKYLFRKEGQNVTLSCEQNLNHDAMYWYRQDPGQGLRLIYYSQIVNDFQKGDIAEGYSVSREKKESFPLTVTSAQKNPTAFYLCASGTRPEDVETQYFGPGTRLLVL.

This clone came up a few times. The gene calls are TRBV7-3 and TRBJ2-3; possible D gene TRBD2, 6 bases. The V and J ends lost 2 bases and 5 bases respectively, with 14 bases between them. The germline gives CDR1 SGHTA, CDR2 FQGTGA. CDR3 length: 15 amino acids. The CDR3 DNA is TGTGCCAGCAGCTTATTAGGCGGGGCCTTAGATACGCAGTATTTT. As protein: CASSLLGGALDTQYF.

This chain links TRBV7-6 with TRBJ1-2, with D possibly being TRBD1 (5 bases). V gave up 4 bases and J gave up 4 bases, with 10 bases separating them. The CDR3 runs 13 residues. The germline CDR1 and CDR2 sequences are SGHVS and FNYEAQ. This chain's CDR3 is CASSSAGGYGYTF. CDR3 nucleotide sequence: TGTGCCAGCAGCTCAGCGGGGGGCTATGGCTACACCTTC.

The chain combines TRBV18 with TRBJ2-6; 7 bases are shared with TRBD1. J was trimmed by 0 bases and V by 2 bases; bases with no gene match: 4. This CDR3 has 17 residues. CDR1 is KGHSH, CDR2 LQKENI, per germline. The CDR3 spells CASSPARGNSGANVLTF. The CDR3 nucleotides are TGTGCCAGCTCACCAGCCAGGGGGAACTCTGGGGCCAACGTCCTGACTTTC.

This clone came up a few times. This sequence joins TRBV21-1 and TRBJ2-1; TRBD2, the table's D call, lacks a check against the DNA. TRBV21-1 is described as a pseudogene. The CDR3 totals 16 residues. CDR3 nucleotide sequence: TGTGCCAGCAGCAAAGGGGAGACTAGCGAGTACAATGAGCAGTTCTTC. Protein sequence: CASSKGETSEYNEQFF.

The J gene is TRBJ2-1, the V gene TRBV11-2; 9 bases map to TRBD2. The germline CDR1 and CDR2 sequences are SGHAT and FQNNGV. The trim removed 4 bases at V and 2 bases at J, leaving 9 bases unmatched. There are 17 residues in the CDR3. The CDR3 DNA is TGTGCCAGCAGCTCTTCTGCGGGAGGGCTCCCCTACAATGAGCAGTTCTTC. Protein sequence: CASSSSAGGLPYNEQFF.

The J gene is TRBJ2-1, the V gene TRBV25-1; D is possibly TRBD2 (6 bases). Germline CDR1 MGHDK, CDR2 SYGVNS. This CDR3 comprises 14 residues. Trimming shortened V by 8 bases and J by 8 bases, and 19 bases separated the two germline ends. The CDR3 sequence: CASGFRAGIDEQFF. CDR3 sequence (DNA): TGTGCCAGCGGCTTCCGGGCGGGAATCGATGAGCAGTTCTTC.

The gene calls are TRBV7-9 and TRBJ1-1; maybe TRBD1 (5 bases). The germline CDR1 and CDR2 sequences are SEHNR and FQNEAQ (reference sequence). This CDR3 contains 13 residues. V shed 6 bases and J shed 3 bases, with 11 bases lying between them. The CDR3 is CASSLQEYTEAFF. In nucleotides, the CDR3 is TGTGCCAGCAGTTTACAGGAATACACTGAAGCTTTCTTT.

This clone was found a few times. The chain is built from TRBV6-5 and TRBJ2-5; D is possibly TRBD1 (6 bases). Germline values: CDR1 MNHEY, CDR2 SVGAGI. This CDR3 is built from 16 residues. V was pared by 0 bases and J by 5 bases, with 16 bases between. In DNA, the CDR3 is TGTGCCAGCAGTTACTCGAGAGTCCGAAGGGGGGAGACCCAGTACTTC. Translated: CASSYSRVRRGETQYF.

V gene TRBV7-9 combines with J gene TRBJ1-2; possibly TRBD1 for D (6 bases). CDR3 length equals 13 residues. V was cut by 0 bases and J by 10 bases, with 12 bases left in between. Germline V gives CDR1 SEHNR, CDR2 FQNEAQ (reference sequence). CDR3 sequence: CASSLASQGNYTF. The DNA for the CDR3 is TGTGCCAGCAGCTTAGCATCCCAGGGGAACTACACCTTC.